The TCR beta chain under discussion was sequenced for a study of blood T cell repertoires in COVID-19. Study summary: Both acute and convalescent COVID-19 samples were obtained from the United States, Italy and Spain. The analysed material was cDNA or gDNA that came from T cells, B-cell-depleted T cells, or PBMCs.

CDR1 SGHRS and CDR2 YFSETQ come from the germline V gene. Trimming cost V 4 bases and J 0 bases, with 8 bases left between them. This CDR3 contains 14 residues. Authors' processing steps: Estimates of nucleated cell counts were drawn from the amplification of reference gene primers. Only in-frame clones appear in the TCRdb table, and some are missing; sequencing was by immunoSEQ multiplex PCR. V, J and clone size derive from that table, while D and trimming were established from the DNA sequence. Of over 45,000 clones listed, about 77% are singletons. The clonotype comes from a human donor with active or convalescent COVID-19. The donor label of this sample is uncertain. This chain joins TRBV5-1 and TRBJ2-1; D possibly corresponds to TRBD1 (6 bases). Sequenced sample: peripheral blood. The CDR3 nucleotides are TGCGCCAGCAGCAAAGGGGGCTCCTACAATGAGCAGTTCTTC. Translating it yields CASSKGGSYNEQFF. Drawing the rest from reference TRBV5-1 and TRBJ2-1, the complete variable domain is KAGVTQTPRYLIKTRGQQVTLSCSPISGHRSVSWYQQTPGQGLQFLFEYFSETQRNKGNFPGRFSGRQFSNSRSEMNVSTLELGDSALYLCASSKGGSYNEQFFGPGTRLTVL.